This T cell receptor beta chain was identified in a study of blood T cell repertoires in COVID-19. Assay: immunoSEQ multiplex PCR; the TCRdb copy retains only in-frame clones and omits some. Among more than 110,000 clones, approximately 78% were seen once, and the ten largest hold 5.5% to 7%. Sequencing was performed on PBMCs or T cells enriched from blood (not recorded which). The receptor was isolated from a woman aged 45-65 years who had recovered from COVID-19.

In DNA form, the CDR3 reads TGTGCCAGGAACAGGGACAGGGGGCTATGCACCGGGGAGCTGTTTTTT. As protein: CARNRDRGLCTGELFF. The chain couples TRBV27 to TRBJ2-2, with 12 bases identical to TRBD1. Germline loops: CDR1 MNHEY, CDR2 SMNVEV (reference sequence). Losses at the gene ends were 9 bases for V and 4 bases for J; bases not matched to a gene: 9. CDR3 length: 16 residues.